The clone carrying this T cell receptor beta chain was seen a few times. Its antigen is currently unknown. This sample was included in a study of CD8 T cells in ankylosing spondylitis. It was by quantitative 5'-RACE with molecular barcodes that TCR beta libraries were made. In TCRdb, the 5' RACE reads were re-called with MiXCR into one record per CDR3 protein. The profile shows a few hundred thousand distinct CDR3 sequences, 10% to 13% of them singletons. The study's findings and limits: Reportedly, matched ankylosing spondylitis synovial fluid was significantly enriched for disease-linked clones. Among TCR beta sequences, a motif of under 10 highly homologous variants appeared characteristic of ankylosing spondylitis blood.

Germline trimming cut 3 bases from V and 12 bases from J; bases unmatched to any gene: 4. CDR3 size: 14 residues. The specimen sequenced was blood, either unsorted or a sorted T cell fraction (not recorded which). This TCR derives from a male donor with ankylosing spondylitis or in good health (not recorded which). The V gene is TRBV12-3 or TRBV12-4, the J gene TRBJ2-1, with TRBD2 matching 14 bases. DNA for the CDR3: TGTGCCAGCAGTTTGGGACTAGCGGGGGCACTGCAGTTCTTC. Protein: CASSLGLAGALQFF.